This TCR beta chain was found in a study of Tregs in tolerant kidney transplant recipients. The overall study: The nonmyeloablative bone marrow transplants came from related graft donors, with transient mixed chimerism. Whole-study results and caveats: Nucleotide sequences could not be compared across some patients' samples due to primer changes.

Repertoires were generated with immunoSEQ multiplex PCR, while TCRdb's copy carries only in-frame clones and drops some. The table lists some 31,000 clones. The germline V gene encodes CDR1 MNHEY and CDR2 SVGEGT. The CDR3 totals 14 residues. The junction had 9 bases not matched to a gene; V was cut back by 7 bases and J by 3 bases. For this clone: Its antigen is unknown. The read stops 3 residues short of the end of the CDR3; the missing end is completed from the germline J gene.

The chain links TRBV6-2 or TRBV6-3 to TRBJ2-7; 7 nucleotides match TRBD2. The source is a human donor who received a combined kidney and bone marrow transplant. Specimen: CD8+ T cells from blood, collected before the transplant. Incomplete CDR3 DNA: TGTGCCAGCACCTCCCTGGGACTAAACTACGAG. Its translation: CASTSLGLNYE. The full CDR3 reads CASTSLGLNYEQYF.